These T cell receptor beta chains were read from a single sample in a study of shared clonotypes between healthy human individuals. Produced via immunoSEQ multiplex PCR; TCRdb's table is partial and in-frame only. The sample shows millions of clones, 85% to 95% of them seen only once. Sequences were obtained from naive CD4+ T cells from PBMCs. The receptor set was obtained from a man younger than 35 in good health. Some clones in this sample may be carry-over from other donors' samples. CDR3s include the opening cysteine and the closing phenylalanine or tryptophan. Fields, in order: CDR3 protein, CDR3 DNA, V gene, D gene, J gene, clone size. D genes are given only for firm matches. Rows give clone size only sometimes, using once, few, many, or a class for an expanded clone.

CDR3aa: CASSWGVRRETQYF; CDR3nt: TGTGCCAGCAGCTGGGGGGTCAGGCGGGAGACCCAGTACTTC; v_gene: TRBV11-1; d_gene: NA; j_gene: TRBJ2-5; abundance: NA
CDR3aa: CASSRDTRLYGYTF; CDR3nt: TGTGCCAGTAGTCGGGACACCCGCCTCTATGGCTACACCTTC; v_gene: TRBV19; d_gene: NA; j_gene: TRBJ1-2; abundance: once
CDR3aa: CASSQKGVTESNQPQHF; CDR3nt: TGTGCCAGCAGCCAAAAGGGGGTGACAGAGAGCAATCAGCCCCAGCATTTT; v_gene: TRBV14; d_gene: NA; j_gene: TRBJ1-5; abundance: once
CDR3aa: CASSSITGTSLYDTQYF; CDR3nt: TGTGCCAGCAGCTCAATAACCGGGACTAGCCTCTATGATACGCAGTATTTT; v_gene: TRBV7-2; d_gene: TRBD2; j_gene: TRBJ2-3; abundance: NA
CDR3aa: CSVRPGTPGTEAFF; CDR3nt: TGCAGCGTTAGACCCGGGACTCCTGGGACTGAAGCTTTCTTT; v_gene: TRBV29-1; d_gene: NA; j_gene: TRBJ1-1; abundance: NA
CDR3aa: CASNRKGYEQFF; CDR3nt: TGTGCCAGCAATAGGAAGGGGTATGAGCAGTTCTTC; v_gene: TRBV28; d_gene: NA; j_gene: TRBJ2-1; abundance: NA
CDR3aa: CASSEARSVGEQYF; CDR3nt: TGTGCCAGCAGTGAAGCGCGAAGCGTCGGGGAGCAGTACTTC; v_gene: TRBV6-1; d_gene: NA; j_gene: TRBJ2-7; abundance: NA
CDR3aa: CASREKQGHYGYTF; CDR3nt: TGTGCCAGCAGGGAAAAACAGGGGCACTATGGCTACACCTTC; v_gene: TRBV2; d_gene: TRBD1; j_gene: TRBJ1-2; abundance: NA
CDR3aa: CASSLGGGYGYTF; CDR3nt: TGTGCCAGCAGCTTGGGTGGAGGGTATGGCTACACCTTC; v_gene: TRBV5-6; d_gene: NA; j_gene: TRBJ1-2; abundance: once
CDR3aa: CASSTSPRRDGTEAFF; CDR3nt: TGTGCCAGTAGTACCTCCCCCCGGAGGGACGGGACTGAAGCTTTCTTT; v_gene: TRBV19; d_gene: NA; j_gene: TRBJ1-1; abundance: NA
CDR3aa: CASSERQGGANVLTF; CDR3nt: TGTGCCAGCAGTGAAAGACAGGGTGGGGCCAACGTCCTGACTTTC; v_gene: TRBV6-1; d_gene: TRBD1; j_gene: TRBJ2-6; abundance: NA
CDR3aa: CASLLASDTQYF; CDR3nt: TGTGCCAGCCTACTAGCTTCCGATACGCAGTATTTT; v_gene: TRBV6-1; d_gene: NA; j_gene: TRBJ2-3; abundance: NA
CDR3aa: CASSSTAGYPTNEQFF; CDR3nt: TGCGCCAGCAGCTCCACAGCGGGGTACCCCACCAATGAGCAGTTCTTC; v_gene: TRBV5-1; d_gene: TRBD2; j_gene: TRBJ2-1; abundance: NA
CDR3aa: CASLDGGSSGELFF; CDR3nt: TGTGCCAGCCTCGATGGCGGGAGTTCCGGGGAGCTGTTTTTT; v_gene: TRBV28; d_gene: TRBD2; j_gene: TRBJ2-2; abundance: NA
CDR3aa: CASRLGQDLSYEQYF; CDR3nt: TGTGCCAGCAGACTGGGACAGGACCTTTCCTACGAGCAGTACTTC; v_gene: TRBV6-1; d_gene: TRBD1; j_gene: TRBJ2-7; abundance: NA
CDR3aa: CASSKPPGSQTGELFF; CDR3nt: TGCGCCAGCAGCAAACCCCCCGGGAGTCAAACCGGGGAGCTGTTTTTT; v_gene: TRBV5-1; d_gene: NA; j_gene: TRBJ2-2; abundance: NA
CDR3aa: CASSPSGGRGNTIYF; CDR3nt: TGTGCCAGCAGTCCATCGGGAGGGCGAGGAAACACCATATATTTT; v_gene: TRBV28; d_gene: NA; j_gene: TRBJ1-3; abundance: NA
CDR3aa: CASSQGQGAYEQFF; CDR3nt: TGTGCCAGCTCTCAAGGACAGGGGGCGTATGAGCAGTTCTTC; v_gene: TRBV18; d_gene: TRBD1; j_gene: TRBJ2-1; abundance: NA
CDR3aa: CASSPNPRTSGRGHEQYF; CDR3nt: TGTGCCAGCAGTCCGAACCCGCGGACTAGCGGGAGGGGTCACGAGCAGTACTTC; v_gene: TRBV28; d_gene: TRBD2; j_gene: TRBJ2-7; abundance: NA
CDR3aa: CASSELGTGLTGELFF; CDR3nt: TGTGCCAGCAGTGAATTGGGGACAGGGTTGACCGGGGAGCTGTTTTTT; v_gene: TRBV2; d_gene: TRBD1; j_gene: TRBJ2-2; abundance: NA
CDR3aa: CASSVTSGRVNEQFF; CDR3nt: TGTGCCAGCAGCGTAACTAGCGGGAGAGTGAATGAGCAGTTCTTC; v_gene: TRBV9; d_gene: TRBD2; j_gene: TRBJ2-1; abundance: NA
CDR3aa: CASSQKPPGTVTYEQYF; CDR3nt: TGCGCCAGCAGCCAGAAGCCACCCGGGACTGTGACCTACGAGCAGTACTTC; v_gene: TRBV4-1; d_gene: NA; j_gene: TRBJ2-7; abundance: once
CDR3aa: CAITGIQETQYF; CDR3nt: TGTGCCATTACAGGGATTCAAGAGACCCAGTACTTC; v_gene: TRBV30; d_gene: NA; j_gene: TRBJ2-5; abundance: NA
CDR3aa: CSLRGLAGVRDTQYF; CDR3nt: TGCAGCCTGCGGGGACTAGCGGGAGTTCGAGATACGCAGTATTTT; v_gene: TRBV29-1; d_gene: TRBD2; j_gene: TRBJ2-3; abundance: NA
CDR3aa: CASSQGTGADTQYF; CDR3nt: TGCGCCAGCAGCCAGGGGACAGGGGCAGATACGCAGTATTTT; v_gene: TRBV4-3; d_gene: TRBD1; j_gene: TRBJ2-3; abundance: NA
CDR3aa: CAWSVQSGANYGYTF; CDR3nt: TGTGCCTGGAGTGTACAATCAGGAGCTAACTATGGCTACACCTTC; v_gene: TRBV30; d_gene: NA; j_gene: TRBJ1-2; abundance: NA
CDR3aa: CASGDGSQETQYF; CDR3nt: TGTGCCAGCGGGGACGGCTCACAAGAGACCCAGTACTTC; v_gene: TRBV6-1; d_gene: NA; j_gene: TRBJ2-5; abundance: NA
CDR3aa: CASTLWGSSEKLFF; CDR3nt: TGTGCCAGCACCCTGTGGGGCAGTTCCGAAAAACTGTTTTTT; v_gene: TRBV7-2; d_gene: NA; j_gene: TRBJ1-4; abundance: NA
CDR3aa: CASSLDRAAYEQYF; CDR3nt: TGTGCCAGCAGCTTGGACAGGGCGGCCTACGAGCAGTACTTC; v_gene: TRBV5-6; d_gene: NA; j_gene: TRBJ2-7; abundance: NA